Described below is a single TCR beta chain sequence and its context. The CDR3 loop spans 14 amino acids. V lost 4 bases to trimming and J lost 1 base; unmatched junction nucleotides: 2. Germline CDR1 MNHNS, CDR2 SASEGT. This specimen belongs to a study of cytomegalovirus exposure and HLA in healthy donors. The PCR made use of 60 Vbeta and 13 Jbeta primers. Here immunoSEQ multiplex PCR was the method, and the copy in TCRdb shows in-frame clones only, minus some. The sample includes about 190,000 clones, almost 85% of them seen just once. This receptor was identified in a boy between 10 and 17 years old in good health and CMV-seronegative. The rearrangement joins TRBV6-1 to TRBJ2-3; TRBD2 agrees at 7 bases. Sample: PBMCs. The DNA of the CDR3 is TGTGCCAGCAGTGGGGGACTACGCACAGATACGCAGTATTTT. Its translation: CASSGGLRTDTQYF.